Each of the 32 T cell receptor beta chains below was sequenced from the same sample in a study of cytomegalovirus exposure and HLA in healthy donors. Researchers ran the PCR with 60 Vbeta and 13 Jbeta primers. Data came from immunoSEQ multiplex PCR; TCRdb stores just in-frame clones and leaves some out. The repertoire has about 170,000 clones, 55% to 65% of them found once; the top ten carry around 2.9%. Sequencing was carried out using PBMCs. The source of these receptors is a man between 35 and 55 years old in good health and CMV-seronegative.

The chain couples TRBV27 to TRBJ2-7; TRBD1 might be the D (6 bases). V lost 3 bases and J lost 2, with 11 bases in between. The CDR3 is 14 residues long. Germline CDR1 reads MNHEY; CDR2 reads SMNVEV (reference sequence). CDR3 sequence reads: CASSFSRGPYEQYF. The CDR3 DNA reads TGTGCCAGCAGTTTTAGCAGGGGTCCCTACGAGCAGTACTTC.

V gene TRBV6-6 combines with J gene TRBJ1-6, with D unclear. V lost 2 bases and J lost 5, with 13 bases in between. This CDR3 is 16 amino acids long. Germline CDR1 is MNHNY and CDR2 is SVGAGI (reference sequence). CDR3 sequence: CASSYPPRHDNSPLHF. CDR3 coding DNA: TGTGCCAGCAGTTACCCTCCCCGACATGATAATTCACCCCTCCACTTT.

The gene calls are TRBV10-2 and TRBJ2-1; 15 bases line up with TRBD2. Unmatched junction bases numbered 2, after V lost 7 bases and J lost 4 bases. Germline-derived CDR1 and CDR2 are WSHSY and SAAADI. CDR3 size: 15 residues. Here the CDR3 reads CASIGLAGGYNEQFF. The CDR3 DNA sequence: TGCGCCAGCATCGGACTAGCGGGGGGGTACAATGAGCAGTTCTTC.

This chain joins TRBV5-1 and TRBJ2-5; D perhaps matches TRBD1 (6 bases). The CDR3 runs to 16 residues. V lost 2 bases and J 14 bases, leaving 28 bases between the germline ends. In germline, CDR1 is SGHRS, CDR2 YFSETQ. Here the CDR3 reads CASSFGQTAVRESFYF. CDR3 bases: TGCGCCAGCAGCTTCGGACAGACCGCTGTAAGGGAAAGTTTCTACTTC.

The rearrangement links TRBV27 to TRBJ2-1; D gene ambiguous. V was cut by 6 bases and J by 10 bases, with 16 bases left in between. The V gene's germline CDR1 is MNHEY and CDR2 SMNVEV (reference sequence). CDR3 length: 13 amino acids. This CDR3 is CASRAGWAREQFF. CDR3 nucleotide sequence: TGTGCCAGCAGAGCCGGCTGGGCTCGCGAGCAGTTCTTC.

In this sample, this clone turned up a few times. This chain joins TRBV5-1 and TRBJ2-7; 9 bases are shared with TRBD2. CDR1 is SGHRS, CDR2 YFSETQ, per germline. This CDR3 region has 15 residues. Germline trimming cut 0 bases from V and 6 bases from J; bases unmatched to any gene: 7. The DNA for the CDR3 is TGCGCCAGCAGCTTGGCCGGGACTAGCCTAGGCGAGCAGTACTTC. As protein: CASSLAGTSLGEQYF. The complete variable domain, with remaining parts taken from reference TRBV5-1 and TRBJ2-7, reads KAGVTQTPRYLIKTRGQQVTLSCSPISGHRSVSWYQQTPGQGLQFLFEYFSETQRNKGNFPGRFSGRQFSNSRSEMNVSTLELGDSALYLCASSLAGTSLGEQYFGPGTRLTVT.

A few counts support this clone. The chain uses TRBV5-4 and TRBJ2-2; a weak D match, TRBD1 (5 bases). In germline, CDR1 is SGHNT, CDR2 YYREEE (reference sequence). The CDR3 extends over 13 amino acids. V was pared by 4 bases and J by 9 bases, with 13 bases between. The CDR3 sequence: CASSLAGNRELFF. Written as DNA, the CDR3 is TGTGCCAGCAGCCTGGCAGGGAACCGGGAGCTGTTTTTT.

The chain's CDR3 is CASSSLTGASTDTQYF. CDR3 in DNA: TGTGCCAGCAGCTCTTTGACAGGGGCTAGCACAGATACGCAGTATTTT. The rearrangement links TRBV11-3 to TRBJ2-3, with 8 bases fitting TRBD1. J lost 0 bases, V lost 4 bases, and 6 bases had no gene match. Germline lookup yields CDR1 SGHNT and CDR2 YENEEA. The CDR3 totals 16 residues.

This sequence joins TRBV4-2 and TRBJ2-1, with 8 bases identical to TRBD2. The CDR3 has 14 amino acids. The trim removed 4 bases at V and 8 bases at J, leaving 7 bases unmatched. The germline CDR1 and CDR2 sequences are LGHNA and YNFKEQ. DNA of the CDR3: TGTGCCAGCAGCCCACAGCGGGGGACCGATGAGCAGTTCTTC. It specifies CASSPQRGTDEQFF.

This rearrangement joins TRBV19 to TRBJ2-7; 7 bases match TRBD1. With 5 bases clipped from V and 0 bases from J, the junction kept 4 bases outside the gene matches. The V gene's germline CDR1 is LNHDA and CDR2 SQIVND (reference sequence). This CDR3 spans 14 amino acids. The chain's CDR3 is CASSGAGGSYEQYF. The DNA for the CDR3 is TGTGCCAGTAGTGGGGCAGGGGGCTCCTACGAGCAGTACTTC.

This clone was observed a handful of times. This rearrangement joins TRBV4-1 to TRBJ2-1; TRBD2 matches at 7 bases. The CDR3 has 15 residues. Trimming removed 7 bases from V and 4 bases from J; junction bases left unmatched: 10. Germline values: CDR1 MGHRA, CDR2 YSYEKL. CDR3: CASTPRSGDYNEQFF. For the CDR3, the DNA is TGCGCCAGCACCCCGCGGAGCGGGGATTACAATGAGCAGTTCTTC.

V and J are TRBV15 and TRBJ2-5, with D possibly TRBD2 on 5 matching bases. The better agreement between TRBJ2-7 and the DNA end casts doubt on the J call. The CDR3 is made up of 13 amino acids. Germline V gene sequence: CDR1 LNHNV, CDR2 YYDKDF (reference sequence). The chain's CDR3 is CATKLGSGYEQYF. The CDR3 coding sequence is TGTGCCACCAAACTAGGCAGTGGCTACGAGCAGTACTTC.

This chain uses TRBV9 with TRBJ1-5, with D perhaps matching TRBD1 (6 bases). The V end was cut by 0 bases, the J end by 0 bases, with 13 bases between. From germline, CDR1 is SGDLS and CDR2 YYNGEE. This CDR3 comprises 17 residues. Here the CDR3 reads CASSVEDRPYSNQPQHF. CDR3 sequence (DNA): TGTGCCAGCAGCGTAGAAGACAGGCCGTATAGCAATCAGCCCCAGCATTTT.

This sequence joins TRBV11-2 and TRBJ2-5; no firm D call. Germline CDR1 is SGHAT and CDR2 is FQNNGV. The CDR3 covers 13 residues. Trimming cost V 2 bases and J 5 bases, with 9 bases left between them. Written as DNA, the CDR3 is TGTGCCAGCAGCTTACCCAGTCAGGAGACCCAGTACTTC. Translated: CASSLPSQETQYF.

The CDR3: CASSVREITDTQYF. The CDR3 DNA sequence: TGTGCCAGCAGCGTTCGGGAGATCACAGATACGCAGTATTTT. The rearrangement joins TRBV5-6 to TRBJ2-3, with D perhaps TRBD2 (6 bases). CDR1 is SGHDT and CDR2 is YYEEEE in the germline V gene. Trimming removed 4 bases at V and 2 bases at J, with 11 bases between. The CDR3 covers 14 residues.

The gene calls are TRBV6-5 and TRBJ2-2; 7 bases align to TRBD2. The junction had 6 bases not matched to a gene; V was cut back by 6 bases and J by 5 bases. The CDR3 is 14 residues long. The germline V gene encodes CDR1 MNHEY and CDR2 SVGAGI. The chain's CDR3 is CASSSGEGTGELFF. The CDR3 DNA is TGTGCCAGCAGCTCTGGGGAGGGAACCGGGGAGCTGTTTTTT.

DNA for the CDR3: TGTGCCAGCAGCTCAGCCGGGCTAGCGGCATTCTACGAGCAGTACTTC. Translation: CASSSAGLAAFYEQYF. The J gene is TRBJ2-5, the V gene TRBV5-6; 7 bases agree with TRBD2. The DNA end is more similar to TRBJ2-7, so the J call may be wrong. This CDR3 has 16 amino acids. Germline V gene data show CDR1 as SGHDT and CDR2 as YYEEEE.

CDR3 DNA: TGCAGCGTTGGGGCAGGGACCTACGAGCAGTACTTC. As protein: CSVGAGTYEQYF. The chain couples TRBV29-1 to TRBJ2-7, with D perhaps matching TRBD1 (5 bases). Germline V gene sequence: CDR1 SQVTM, CDR2 ANQGSEA. The CDR3 has 12 residues. Trimming took off 4 bases at V and 2 bases at J, with 9 bases between the two ends.

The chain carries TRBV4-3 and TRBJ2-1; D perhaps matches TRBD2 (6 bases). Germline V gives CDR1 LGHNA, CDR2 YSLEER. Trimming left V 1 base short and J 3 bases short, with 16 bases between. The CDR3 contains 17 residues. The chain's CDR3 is CASSQAGGRGYYNEQFF. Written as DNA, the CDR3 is TGCGCCAGCAGCCAAGCCGGGGGAAGGGGATACTACAATGAGCAGTTCTTC.

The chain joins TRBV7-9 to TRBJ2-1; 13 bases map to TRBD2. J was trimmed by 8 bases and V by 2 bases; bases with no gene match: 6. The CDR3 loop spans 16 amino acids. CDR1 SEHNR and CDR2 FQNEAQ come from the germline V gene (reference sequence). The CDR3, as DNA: TGTGCCAGCAGCTTAAGGACTAGCGGGAGTGGCGATGAGCAGTTCTTC. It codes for CASSLRTSGSGDEQFF.

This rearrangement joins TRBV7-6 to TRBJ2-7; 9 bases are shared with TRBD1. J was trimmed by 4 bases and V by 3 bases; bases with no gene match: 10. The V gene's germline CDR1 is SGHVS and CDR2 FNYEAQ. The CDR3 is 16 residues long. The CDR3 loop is CASSFLSQGAGYEQYF. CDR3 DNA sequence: TGTGCCAGCAGCTTCCTATCACAGGGGGCCGGATACGAGCAGTACTTC. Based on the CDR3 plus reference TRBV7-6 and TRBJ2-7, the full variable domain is GAGVSQSPRYKVTKRGQDVALRCDPISGHVSLYWYRQALGQGPEFLTYFNYEAQQDKSGLPNDRFSAERPEGSISTLTIQRTEQRDSAMYRCASSFLSQGAGYEQYFGPGTRLTVT.

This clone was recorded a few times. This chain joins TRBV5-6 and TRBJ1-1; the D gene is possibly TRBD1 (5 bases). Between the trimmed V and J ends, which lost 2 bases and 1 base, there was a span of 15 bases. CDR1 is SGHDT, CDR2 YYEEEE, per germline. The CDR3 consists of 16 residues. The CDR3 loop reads CASSFYDWRGNTEAFF. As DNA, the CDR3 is TGTGCCAGCAGCTTCTATGACTGGAGGGGGAACACTGAAGCTTTCTTT.

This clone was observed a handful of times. The CDR3, as DNA: TGTGCCAGCTCACCATTACGGCAGGGAACCAACACTGAAGCTTTCTTT. This gives the protein CASSPLRQGTNTEAFF. V gene TRBV18 combines with J gene TRBJ1-1, with D perhaps TRBD1 (5 bases). V lost 2 bases to trimming and J lost 2 bases, with 15 bases between them. Germline V lookup: CDR1 KGHSH, CDR2 LQKENI. CDR3 length: 16 residues.

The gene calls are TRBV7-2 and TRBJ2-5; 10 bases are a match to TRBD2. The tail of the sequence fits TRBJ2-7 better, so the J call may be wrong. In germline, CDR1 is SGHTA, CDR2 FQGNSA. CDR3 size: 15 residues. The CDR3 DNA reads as TGTGCCAGCAGTTACAGCGGGGGGGCTAACTACGAGCAGTACTTC. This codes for CASSYSGGANYEQYF.

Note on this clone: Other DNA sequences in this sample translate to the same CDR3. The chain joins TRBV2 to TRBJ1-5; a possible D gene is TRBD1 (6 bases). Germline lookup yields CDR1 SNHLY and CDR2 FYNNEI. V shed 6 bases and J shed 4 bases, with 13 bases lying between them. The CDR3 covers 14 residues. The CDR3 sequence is CASSAGQNNQPQHF. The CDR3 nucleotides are TGTGCCAGCAGCGCCGGACAGAATAATCAGCCCCAGCATTTT.

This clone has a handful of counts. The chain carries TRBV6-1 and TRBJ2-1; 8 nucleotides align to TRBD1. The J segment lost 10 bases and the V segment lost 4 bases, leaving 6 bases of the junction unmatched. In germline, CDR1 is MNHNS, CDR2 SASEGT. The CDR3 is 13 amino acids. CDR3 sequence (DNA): TGTGCCAGCAGTGTGGACAGGGCGCGCGAGCAGTTCTTC. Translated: CASSVDRAREQFF.

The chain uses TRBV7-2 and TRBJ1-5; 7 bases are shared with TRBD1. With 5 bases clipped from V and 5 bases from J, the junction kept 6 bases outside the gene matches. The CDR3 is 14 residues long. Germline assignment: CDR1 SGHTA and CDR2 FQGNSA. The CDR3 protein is CASSRNGQDQPQHF. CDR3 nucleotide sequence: TGTGCCAGCAGCCGAAACGGACAGGATCAGCCCCAGCATTTT. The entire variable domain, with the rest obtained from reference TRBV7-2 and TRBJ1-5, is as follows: GAGVSQSPSNKVTEKGKDVELRCDPISGHTALYWYRQSLGQGLEFLIYFQGNSAPDKSGLPSDRFSAERTGGSVSTLTIQRTQQEDSAVYLCASSRNGQDQPQHFGDGTRLSIL.

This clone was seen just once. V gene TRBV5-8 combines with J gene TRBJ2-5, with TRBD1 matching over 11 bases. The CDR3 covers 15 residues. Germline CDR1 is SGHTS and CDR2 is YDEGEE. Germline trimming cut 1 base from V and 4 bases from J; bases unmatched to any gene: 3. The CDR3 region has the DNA TGTGCCAGCAGCTTGCGGACAGGGGGCGCAGAGACCCAGTACTTC. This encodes CASSLRTGGAETQYF.

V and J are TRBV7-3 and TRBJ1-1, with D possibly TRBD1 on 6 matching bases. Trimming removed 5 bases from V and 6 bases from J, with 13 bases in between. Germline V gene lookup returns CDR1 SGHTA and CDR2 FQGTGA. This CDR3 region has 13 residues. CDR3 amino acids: CASSPPQGPEAFF. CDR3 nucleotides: TGTGCCAGCAGCCCCCCACAGGGACCTGAAGCTTTCTTT.

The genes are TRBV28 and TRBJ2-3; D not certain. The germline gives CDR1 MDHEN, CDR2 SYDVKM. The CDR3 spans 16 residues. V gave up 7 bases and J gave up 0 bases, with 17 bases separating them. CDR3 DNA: TGTGCCAGCATCCAGTCGGGTAGGATTAGCACAGATACGCAGTATTTT. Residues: CASIQSGRISTDTQYF.

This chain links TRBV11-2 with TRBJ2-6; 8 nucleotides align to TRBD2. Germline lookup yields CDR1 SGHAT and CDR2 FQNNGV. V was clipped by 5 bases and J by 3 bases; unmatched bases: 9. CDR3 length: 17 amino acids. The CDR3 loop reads CASSRGTGGNGANVLTF. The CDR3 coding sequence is TGTGCCAGCAGCCGAGGGACGGGGGGGAATGGGGCCAACGTCCTGACTTTC.

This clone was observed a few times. CDR3 DNA sequence: TGTGCCAGCAGTCGGACAGGGTTTTCACCCCTCCACTTT. Its translation: CASSRTGFSPLHF. The rearrangement links TRBV27 to TRBJ1-6; TRBD1 matches at 8 bases. The trim removed 5 bases at V and 9 bases at J, leaving 3 bases unmatched. This CDR3 is built from 13 residues. Germline V gene lookup returns CDR1 MNHEY and CDR2 SMNVEV (reference sequence).